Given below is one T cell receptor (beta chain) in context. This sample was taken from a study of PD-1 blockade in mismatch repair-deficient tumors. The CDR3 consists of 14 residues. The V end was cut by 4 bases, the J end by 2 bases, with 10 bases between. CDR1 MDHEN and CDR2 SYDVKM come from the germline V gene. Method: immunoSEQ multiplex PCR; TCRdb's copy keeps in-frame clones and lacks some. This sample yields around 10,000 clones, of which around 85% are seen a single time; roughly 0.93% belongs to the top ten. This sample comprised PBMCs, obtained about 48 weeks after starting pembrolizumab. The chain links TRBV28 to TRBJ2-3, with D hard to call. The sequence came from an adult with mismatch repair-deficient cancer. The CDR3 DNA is TGTGCCAGCAGTTCCCTGTCGGTCACAGATACGCAGTATTTT. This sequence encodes CASSSLSVTDTQYF.